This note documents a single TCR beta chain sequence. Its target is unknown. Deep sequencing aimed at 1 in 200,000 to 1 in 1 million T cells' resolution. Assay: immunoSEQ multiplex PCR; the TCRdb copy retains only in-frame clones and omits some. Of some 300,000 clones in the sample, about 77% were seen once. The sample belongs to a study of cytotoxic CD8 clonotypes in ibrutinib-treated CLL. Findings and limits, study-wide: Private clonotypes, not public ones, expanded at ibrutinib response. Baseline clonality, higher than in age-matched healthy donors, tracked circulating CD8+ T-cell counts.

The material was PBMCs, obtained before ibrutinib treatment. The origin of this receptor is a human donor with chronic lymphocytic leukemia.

In DNA form, the CDR3 reads TGTGCCAGCAGTTCCCCCCCCTGGGGGACTAGCGGACCTTACAATGAGCAGTTCTTC. Its translation is CASSSPPWGTSGPYNEQFF. The chain carries TRBV28 and TRBJ2-1; 11 positions agree with TRBD2. The CDR3 runs to 19 residues. Trimming cost V 4 bases and J 4 bases; bases outside gene matches: 15. Germline CDR1 MDHEN, CDR2 SYDVKM. Filled out from reference TRBV28 and TRBJ2-1, the complete variable domain reads DVKVTQSSRYLVKRTGEKVFLECVQDMDHENMFWYRQDPGLGLRLIYFSYDVKMKEKGDIPEGYSVSREKKERFSLILESASTNQTSMYLCASSSPPWGTSGPYNEQFFGPGTRLTVL.